This T cell receptor beta chain originates from a study of cytomegalovirus exposure and HLA in healthy donors. Primers included in the PCR were 60 Vbeta and 13 Jbeta primers. Clones were read by immunoSEQ multiplex PCR, and TCRdb kept only the in-frame ones, dropping some. The table records roughly 140,000 clones, almost 85% of them present only once. The germline V gene has CDR1 KGHSH and CDR2 LQKENI. Trimming shortened V by 5 bases and J by 4 bases, and 16 bases separated the two germline ends. The CDR3 runs 15 residues. Findings and caveats of the study: Sequencing had likely introduced a cluster of highly shared sequence variants as an artifact. Later on, an analysis showed TCR association rates differing by HLA locus, with DRB1 the most and HLA-C the fewest.

This clone came up once. Its target is unknown. This TCR came from a man aged 25 to 45 in good health and CMV-seropositive. The sample consisted of PBMCs. This sequence joins TRBV18 and TRBJ2-3, with a possible D match to TRBD2 (6 bases). DNA of the CDR3: TGTGCCAGCTCAAACAGGAAGCCGGGGGCAGATACGCAGTATTTT. It encodes CASSNRKPGADTQYF.